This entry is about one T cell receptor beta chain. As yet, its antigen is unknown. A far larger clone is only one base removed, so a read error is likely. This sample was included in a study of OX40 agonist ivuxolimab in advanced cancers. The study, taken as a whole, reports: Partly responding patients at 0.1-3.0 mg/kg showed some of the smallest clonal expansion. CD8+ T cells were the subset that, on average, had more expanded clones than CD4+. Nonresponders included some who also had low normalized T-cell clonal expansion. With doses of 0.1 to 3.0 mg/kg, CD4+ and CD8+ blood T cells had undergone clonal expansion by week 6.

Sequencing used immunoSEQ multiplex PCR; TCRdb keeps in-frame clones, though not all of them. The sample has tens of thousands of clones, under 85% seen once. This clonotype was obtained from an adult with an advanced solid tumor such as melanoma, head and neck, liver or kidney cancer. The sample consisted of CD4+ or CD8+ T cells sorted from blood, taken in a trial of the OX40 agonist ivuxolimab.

The CDR3: CASSEGAGVNQPQHF. CDR3 DNA: TGTGCCAGCAGTGAGGGGGCGGGGGTCAATCAGCCCCAGCATTTT. The chain is built from TRBV11-2 and TRBJ1-5, with 7 bases aligning to TRBD1. Germline V gives CDR1 SGHAT, CDR2 FQNNGV. J gave up 3 bases and V 6 bases, and 8 bases lay outside the gene matches. This CDR3 region has 15 residues.